The 32 T cell receptor beta chains in this list originate from one sample, sequenced in a study of blood T cell repertoires in COVID-19 (dated by TCRdb to 2019 to 2021). The receptor library was made with the immunoSEQ multiplex PCR assay. TCRdb took over this immuneACCESS table, retaining in-frame rearrangements with V and J assigned. Such tables are incomplete; in checked studies, under half of the missing clones stem from an unresolved V gene, and the remainder is unexplained. The sample table records approximately 400,000 clones; 81% of these occur just once. The ten largest make up under 1.2% of the sample. The sample consisted of peripheral blood. These receptor sequences come from a human donor with acute or convalescent COVID-19. The donor label of this sample is uncertain.

The chain is built from TRBV3-1 (or the pseudogene TRBV3-2) and TRBJ1-5; unclear D gene. The CDR3 has 13 amino acids. Germline CDR1 is LGHDT and CDR2 is YNNKEL (reference sequence). The germline V and J ends were trimmed by 0 bases and 5 bases, with 5 bases remaining between them. In DNA form, the CDR3 reads TGTGCCAGCAGCCAAGACAGGCATCAGCCCCAGCATTTT. It translates to CASSQDRHQPQHF.

The rearrangement links TRBV2 to TRBJ2-7; the D gene is possibly TRBD1 (5 bases). This CDR3 region has 14 residues. The germline CDR1 and CDR2 sequences are SNHLY and FYNNEI. The V end lost 6 bases, the J end lost 0 bases, and 12 bases lay between the germline ends. The CDR3 nucleotides read TGTGCCAGCAGACTGACAGCCACCTCCTACGAGCAGTACTTC. Its protein product is CASRLTATSYEQYF.

V usage is TRBV7-9 and J usage is TRBJ2-3; perhaps TRBD2 as D (5 bases). This CDR3 comprises 14 residues. The germline V gene encodes CDR1 SEHNR and CDR2 FQNEAQ (reference sequence). V was cut by 4 bases and J by 7 bases, with 15 bases left in between. CDR3 sequence reads: CASSSKAEDNTQYF. The CDR3 DNA reads as TGTGCCAGCAGCTCTAAGGCGGAGGATAATACGCAGTATTTT.

This clone was detected once. The J gene is TRBJ2-1, the V gene TRBV27; 10 positions match TRBD2. This CDR3 has 16 residues. V lost 1 base to trimming and J lost 8 bases; unmatched junction nucleotides: 8. CDR1 MNHEY and CDR2 SMNVEV come from the germline V gene (reference sequence). CDR3 sequence reads: CASSLLISGRADEQFF. DNA of the CDR3: TGTGCCAGCAGTTTATTGATCAGCGGGAGGGCAGATGAGCAGTTCTTC.

The gene calls are TRBV18 and TRBJ2-3; D is undetermined. CDR1 is KGHSH, CDR2 LQKENI, per germline. This CDR3 has 11 amino acids. With 11 bases removed from V and 5 bases from J, the gap between germline ends came to 11 bases. The CDR3 region is CADSYGDTQYF. CDR3 nucleotide sequence: TGTGCCGACTCGTACGGAGATACGCAGTATTTT.

The genes are TRBV30 and TRBJ1-4; 9 bases line up with TRBD1. Germline V lookup: CDR1 GTSNPN, CDR2 SVGIG (reference sequence). The CDR3 loop spans 13 amino acids. The ends lost 5 bases at V and 5 bases at J; junction bases unmatched: 3. CDR3 sequence: CAWGTGQNEKLFF. CDR3 DNA: TGTGCCTGGGGGACAGGGCAAAATGAAAAACTGTTTTTT.

As regards this clone: Other DNA sequences in this sample translate to the same CDR3. The rearrangement joins TRBV5-1 to TRBJ2-2; 11 positions match TRBD1. The CDR3 length is 16 residues. With 1 base clipped from V and 4 bases from J, the junction kept 3 bases outside the gene matches. Germline-derived CDR1 and CDR2 are SGHRS and YFSETQ. CDR3 sequence (DNA): TGCGCCAGCAGCTTGTCCGGGACAGGGGGCACCGGGGAGCTGTTTTTT. It codes for CASSLSGTGGTGELFF.

This clone was counted between two and nine times. The sample contains more than one DNA sequence encoding this CDR3. The chain links TRBV10-2 to TRBJ1-1; no clear D gene. Germline-derived CDR1 and CDR2 are WSHSY and SAAADI. CDR3 length: 12 amino acids. Trimming shortened V by 3 bases and J by 0 bases, and 2 bases separated the two germline ends. The CDR3: CASSDMNTEAFF. The CDR3 DNA reads TGCGCCAGCAGTGATATGAACACTGAAGCTTTCTTT.

The chain links TRBV19 to TRBJ2-3; 9 bases are shared with TRBD2. V trimming: 11 bases; J trimming: 2 bases; junction bases outside the gene matches: 8. The CDR3 is 14 amino acids. The germline V gene encodes CDR1 LNHDA and CDR2 SQIVND (reference sequence). The CDR3 loop is CASFSGGNTDTQYF. The CDR3 DNA follows: TGTGCCTCCTTTAGCGGGGGAAACACAGATACGCAGTATTTT.

V and J are TRBV2 and TRBJ1-2, with 7 bases identical to TRBD1. The germline V gene encodes CDR1 SNHLY and CDR2 FYNNEI. CDR3 length: 15 residues. Germline trimming cut 6 bases from V and 4 bases from J; bases unmatched to any gene: 11. CDR3 coding DNA: TGTGCCAGCAGCGCGACTCAGACAGGGCTCTATGGCTACACCTTC. Protein: CASSATQTGLYGYTF.

V is TRBV19 and J is TRBJ2-3; TRBD1 agrees at 9 bases. This CDR3 region has 18 residues. J lost 0 bases, V lost 0 bases, and 7 bases had no gene match. Germline V gene sequence: CDR1 LNHDA, CDR2 SQIVND (reference sequence). The CDR3 loop reads CASSIDRTGAASTDTQYF. Written as DNA, the CDR3 is TGTGCCAGTAGTATAGACCGGACAGGGGCCGCTAGCACAGATACGCAGTATTTT.

The chain joins TRBV11-2 to TRBJ1-2; 11 positions match TRBD1. CDR1 is SGHAT, CDR2 FQNNGV, per germline. After removal of 5 bases from V and 6 bases from J, the junction contained 8 bases not matched to a gene. The CDR3 sequence is 15 residues long. The CDR3 sequence: CASSPRTGGGNGYTF. CDR3 DNA: TGTGCCAGCAGCCCTCGGACAGGGGGCGGAAATGGCTACACCTTC. Using reference TRBV11-2 and TRBJ1-2 for the parts outside the CDR3, the full variable domain is EAGVAQSPRYKIIEKRQSVAFWCNPISGHATLYWYQQILGQGPKLLIQFQNNGVVDDSQLPKDRFSAERLKGVDSTLKIQPAKLEDSAVYLCASSPRTGGGNGYTFGSGTRLTVV.

This sequence joins TRBV11-2 and TRBJ2-5, with TRBD1 matching over 7 bases. The length of the CDR3 is 15 residues. Germline-derived CDR1 and CDR2 are SGHAT and FQNNGV. Trimming cost V 2 bases and J 3 bases; bases outside gene matches: 6. The CDR3: CASSLRQGPEETQYF. CDR3 nucleotide sequence: TGTGCCAGCAGCTTACGACAGGGCCCCGAAGAGACCCAGTACTTC.

The genes are TRBV27 and TRBJ1-5; D is unclear. This CDR3 is built from 16 residues. V was clipped by 5 bases and J by 7 bases, with 21 bases between them. Germline assignment: CDR1 MNHEY and CDR2 SMNVEV (reference sequence). The chain's CDR3 is CASSPRPRGGGQPQHF. CDR3 nucleotide sequence: TGTGCCAGCAGTCCACGTCCACGGGGAGGAGGGCAGCCCCAGCATTTT.

The chain recombines TRBV7-9 with TRBJ1-1, with 8 bases that match TRBD1. Unmatched junction bases numbered 8, after V lost 3 bases and J lost 11 bases. Germline assignment: CDR1 SEHNR and CDR2 FQNEAQ (reference sequence). The CDR3 has 13 amino acids. This CDR3 reads CASSFQGAVRAFF. CDR3 in DNA: TGTGCCAGCAGCTTTCAGGGGGCCGTGCGGGCTTTCTTT.

CDR3 sequence: CASTGEVTGELFF. The CDR3 DNA is TGTGCCAGCACGGGGGAGGTAACCGGGGAGCTGTTTTTT. The V call is TRBV7-9, the J call TRBJ2-2; maybe TRBD2 (6 bases). This CDR3 is built from 13 residues. Trimming shortened V by 7 bases and J by 5 bases, and 11 bases separated the two germline ends. Germline CDR1 SEHNR, CDR2 FQNEAQ (reference sequence).

The chain carries TRBV2 and TRBJ1-2; 7 bases fit TRBD1. The CDR3 totals 13 residues. The germline V gene encodes CDR1 SNHLY and CDR2 FYNNEI. V gave up 7 bases and J gave up 4 bases; unmatched junction bases: 6. The CDR3 sequence is CASIGQVVYGYTF. CDR3 in DNA: TGTGCCAGCATCGGACAGGTGGTCTATGGCTACACCTTC.

This chain links TRBV5-1 with TRBJ2-2; D is ambiguous. The V gene's germline CDR1 is SGHRS and CDR2 YFSETQ. The germline V and J ends were trimmed by 3 bases and 1 base, with 4 bases remaining between them. The CDR3 contains 13 residues. CDR3 sequence (DNA): TGCGCCAGCAGCTCCTTGAACACCGGGGAGCTGTTTTTT. Amino acid sequence: CASSSLNTGELFF.

This chain links TRBV5-6 with TRBJ2-7; D is perhaps TRBD1 (6 bases). Trimming took off 2 bases at V and 7 bases at J, with 13 bases between the two ends. Germline CDR1 reads SGHDT; CDR2 reads YYEEEE. This CDR3 has 13 amino acids. DNA of the CDR3: TGTGCCAGCAGCTTCCAGGGGAGTGATGAGCAGTACTTC. The encoded protein is CASSFQGSDEQYF.

The sample holds one count of this clone. The rearrangement joins TRBV5-1 to TRBJ1-1; possibly TRBD1 for D (5 bases). This CDR3 spans 15 amino acids. Germline loops: CDR1 SGHRS, CDR2 YFSETQ. V shed 3 bases and J shed 1 base, with 13 bases lying between them. CDR3 protein: CASSWLGGTNTEAFF. CDR3 DNA: TGCGCCAGCAGCTGGCTGGGGGGGACGAACACTGAAGCTTTCTTT.

V gene TRBV2 combines with J gene TRBJ2-2, with 7 bases lining up with TRBD2. The CDR3 contains 18 residues. Germline V CDR1 and CDR2: SNHLY, FYNNEI. V shed 5 bases and J 3 bases; nucleotides not matched to a gene: 15. The CDR3 region is CASSLGRAGIPDTGELFF. The DNA for the CDR3 is TGTGCCAGCAGTTTAGGGCGAGCGGGGATCCCTGACACCGGGGAGCTGTTTTTT.

This chain links TRBV7-9 with TRBJ1-2; possibly TRBD1 for D (6 bases). CDR1 is SEHNR and CDR2 is FQNEAQ in the germline V gene (reference sequence). This CDR3 is built from 15 residues. V lost 5 bases and J lost 5, with 18 bases in between. Here the CDR3 reads CASSPDVGHEYGYTF. In DNA, the CDR3 is TGTGCCAGCAGCCCCGACGTGGGACACGAGTATGGCTACACCTTC.

In its sample, this clone was seen once. The chain carries TRBV5-1 and TRBJ2-2, with 8 nucleotides matching TRBD2. The V and J ends lost 6 bases and 6 bases, in that order; junction bases with no gene match: 10. The CDR3 runs to 15 residues. Per the germline V gene, CDR1 is SGHRS and CDR2 is YFSETQ. As DNA, the CDR3 is TGCGCCAGCACCCCCTTAGCGGGGAGTCCCGGGGAGCTGTTTTTT. It codes for CASTPLAGSPGELFF. The variable domain in full, completed from reference TRBV5-1 and TRBJ2-2, reads KAGVTQTPRYLIKTRGQQVTLSCSPISGHRSVSWYQQTPGQGLQFLFEYFSETQRNKGNFPGRFSGRQFSNSRSEMNVSTLELGDSALYLCASTPLAGSPGELFFGEGSRLTVL.

The genes are TRBV11-2 and TRBJ1-5, with no clear D. The CDR3 totals 14 residues. In germline, CDR1 is SGHAT, CDR2 FQNNGV. The V gene lost 1 base and the J gene lost 1 base, with 5 bases spanning the gap. Here the CDR3 DNA reads TGTGCCAGCAGCTTAGCGGTGAGCAATCAGCCCCAGCATTTT. Translation gives CASSLAVSNQPQHF. Together with reference TRBV11-2 and TRBJ1-5, the CDR3 gives the full variable domain: EAGVAQSPRYKIIEKRQSVAFWCNPISGHATLYWYQQILGQGPKLLIQFQNNGVVDDSQLPKDRFSAERLKGVDSTLKIQPAKLEDSAVYLCASSLAVSNQPQHFGDGTRLSIL.

This chain links TRBV28 with TRBJ1-3; perhaps TRBD1 as D (5 bases). CDR3 length equals 16 residues. Germline-derived CDR1 and CDR2 are MDHEN and SYDVKM. Trimming pared 3 bases from V and 9 bases from J, leaving 21 bases between. CDR3 protein: CASSFRPGQGGGTIYF. DNA for the CDR3: TGTGCCAGCAGTTTTCGTCCCGGGCAGGGAGGAGGCACCATATATTTT.

The chain carries TRBV7-9 and TRBJ2-2; D uncertain. V was trimmed by 4 bases and J by 2 bases, leaving 2 bases between them. CDR1 is SEHNR, CDR2 FQNEAQ, per germline (reference sequence). The CDR3 consists of 12 residues. In DNA form, the CDR3 reads TGTGCCAGCAGCTCTAACACCGGGGAGCTGTTTTTT. As protein: CASSSNTGELFF.

This clone was seen a single time. The chain carries TRBV5-8 and TRBJ2-3, with D tentatively TRBD2 (6 bases). Trimming removed 4 bases at V and 2 bases at J, with 14 bases between. This CDR3 region has 15 residues. In germline, CDR1 is SGHTS, CDR2 YDEGEE. The chain's CDR3 is CASSPGLEFTDTQYF. DNA for the CDR3: TGTGCCAGCAGCCCGGGACTGGAATTCACAGATACGCAGTATTTT.

This sequence joins TRBV10-3 and TRBJ1-1; 7 nucleotides line up with TRBD1. The CDR3 runs 14 residues. V shed 6 bases and J 5 bases; nucleotides not matched to a gene: 9. The germline CDR1 and CDR2 sequences are ENHRY and SYGVKD. CDR3 residues: CAISPGTDKTEAFF. In DNA form, the CDR3 reads TGTGCCATCAGCCCCGGGACAGATAAAACTGAAGCTTTCTTT.

This rearrangement joins TRBV30 to TRBJ1-5, with D tentatively TRBD1 (6 bases). CDR3 length: 15 residues. The V gene's germline CDR1 is GTSNPN and CDR2 SVGIG (reference sequence). With 0 bases removed from V and 0 bases from J, the gap between germline ends came to 9 bases. The CDR3 coding sequence is TGTGCCTGGAGTGTACGGACAGATAGCAATCAGCCCCAGCATTTT. This sequence encodes CAWSVRTDSNQPQHF. Full variable domain (missing parts from reference TRBV30 and TRBJ1-5): SQTIHQWPATLVQPVGSPLSLECTVEGTSNPNLYWYRQAAGRGLQLLFYSVGIGQISSEVPQNLSASRPQDRQFILSSKKLLLSDSGFYLCAWSVRTDSNQPQHFGDGTRLSIL.

The V call is TRBV3-1 (or the pseudogene TRBV3-2), the J call TRBJ2-7; D possibly corresponds to TRBD1 (6 bases). CDR1 is LGHDT, CDR2 YNNKEL, per germline (reference sequence). V shed 0 bases and J shed 2 bases, with 17 bases lying between them. The CDR3 spans 17 residues. Here the CDR3 reads CASSQDWAQGRTYEQYF. CDR3 sequence (DNA): TGTGCCAGCAGCCAAGATTGGGCGCAGGGGCGAACCTACGAGCAGTACTTC.

The chain is built from TRBV14 and TRBJ1-2, with no clear D. This CDR3 comprises 14 residues. V was pared by 3 bases and J by 0 bases, with 8 bases between. Germline V lookup: CDR1 SGHDN, CDR2 FVKESK. In DNA, the CDR3 is TGTGCCAGCAGCCAGGGAGTTACTAACTATGGCTACACCTTC. Translation: CASSQGVTNYGYTF. The variable domain in full, with the rest retrieved from reference TRBV14 and TRBJ1-2, is EAGVTQFPSHSVIEKGQTVTLRCDPISGHDNLYWYRRVMGKEIKFLLHFVKESKQDESGMPNNRFLAERTGGTYSTLKVQPAELEDSGVYFCASSQGVTNYGYTFGSGTRLTVV.

V is TRBV30 and J is TRBJ2-2, with a possible D match to TRBD1 (5 bases). V was trimmed by 3 bases and J by 7 bases, leaving 12 bases between them. Looked up from germline, CDR1 is GTSNPN and CDR2 is SVGIG (reference sequence). The CDR3 sequence is 13 residues long. CDR3 in DNA: TGTGCCTGGAGGGACACCTCGGACGGGGAGCTGTTTTTT. This sequence encodes CAWRDTSDGELFF.